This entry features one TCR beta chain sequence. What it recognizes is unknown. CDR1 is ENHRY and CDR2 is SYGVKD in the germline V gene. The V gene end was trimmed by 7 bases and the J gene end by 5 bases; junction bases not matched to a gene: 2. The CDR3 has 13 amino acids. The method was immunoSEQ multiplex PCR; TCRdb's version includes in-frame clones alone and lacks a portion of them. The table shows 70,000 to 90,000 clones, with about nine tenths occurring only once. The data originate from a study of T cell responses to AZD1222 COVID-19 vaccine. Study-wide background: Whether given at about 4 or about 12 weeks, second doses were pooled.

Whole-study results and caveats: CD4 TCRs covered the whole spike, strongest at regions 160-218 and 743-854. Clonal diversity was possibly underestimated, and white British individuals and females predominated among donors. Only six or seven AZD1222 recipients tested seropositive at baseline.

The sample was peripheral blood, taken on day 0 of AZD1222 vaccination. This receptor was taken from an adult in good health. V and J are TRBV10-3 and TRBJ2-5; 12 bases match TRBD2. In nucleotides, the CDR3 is TGTGCCATCACTGGGACTAGCGGGGAGACCCAGTACTTC. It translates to CAITGTSGETQYF.